One T cell receptor (beta chain) is described in this entry. Its matching antigen is unknown. These data are taken from a study of blood T cells in healthy people across ages. Regarding the study as a whole: Naive and antigen-experienced cells were not separated, limiting conclusive comparison. Diversity of TCR beta correlated strongly with naive T cell percentage.

A sample-barcoded 5' primer and a J-beta primer mix were used in a second PCR of about 7 to 12 cycles. TCRdb reanalysed the 5' RACE reads using MiXCR and keeps one entry per CDR3 protein. The table lists more than 650,000 distinct CDR3 sequences, about 26% of them singletons, with less than 3.5% in the top ten. This CDR3 has 15 amino acids. CDR1 is MNHEY, CDR2 SVGAGI, per germline. V was clipped by 2 bases and J by 8 bases, with 13 bases between them. The same specimen was also included in a second study, on T cells of mothers and their children. As that study records: Related mother-child pairs showed slightly higher but non-significant overlap than unrelated pairs.

V is TRBV6-5 and J is TRBJ1-6, with D unresolved. The TCR comes from a boy between 10 and 17 years old in good health. The sequenced material came from blood. The chain's CDR3 is CASSYNLIEDSPLHF. In nucleotides, the CDR3 is TGTGCCAGCAGTTACAATCTGATAGAAGATTCACCCCTCCACTTT.